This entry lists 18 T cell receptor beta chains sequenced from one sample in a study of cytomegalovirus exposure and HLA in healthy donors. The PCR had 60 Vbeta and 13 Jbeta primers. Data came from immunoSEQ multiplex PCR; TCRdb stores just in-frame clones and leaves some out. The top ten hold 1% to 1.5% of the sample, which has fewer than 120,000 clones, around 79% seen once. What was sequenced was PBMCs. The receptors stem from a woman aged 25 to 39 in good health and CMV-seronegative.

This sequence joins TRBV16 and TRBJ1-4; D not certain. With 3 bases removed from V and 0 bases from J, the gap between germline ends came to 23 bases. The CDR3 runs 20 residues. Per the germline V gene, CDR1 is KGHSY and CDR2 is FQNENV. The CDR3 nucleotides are TGTGCCAGCAGCCATTACCCTGGAGAGATGATATCTGCAACTAATGAAAAACTGTTTTTT. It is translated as CASSHYPGEMISATNEKLFF.

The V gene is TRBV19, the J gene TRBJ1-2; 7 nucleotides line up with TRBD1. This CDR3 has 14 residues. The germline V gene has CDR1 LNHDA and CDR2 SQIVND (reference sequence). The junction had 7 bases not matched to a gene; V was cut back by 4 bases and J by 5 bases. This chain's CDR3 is CASSTRQGHYGYTF. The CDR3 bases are TGTGCCAGTAGTACTAGACAGGGCCATTATGGCTACACCTTC.

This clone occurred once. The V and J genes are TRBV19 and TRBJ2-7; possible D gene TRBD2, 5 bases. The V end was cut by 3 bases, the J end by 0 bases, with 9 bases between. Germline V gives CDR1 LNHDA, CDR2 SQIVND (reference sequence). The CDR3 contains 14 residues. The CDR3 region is CASSMAGLSYEQYF. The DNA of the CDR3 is TGTGCCAGTAGTATGGCAGGACTCTCCTACGAGCAGTACTTC.

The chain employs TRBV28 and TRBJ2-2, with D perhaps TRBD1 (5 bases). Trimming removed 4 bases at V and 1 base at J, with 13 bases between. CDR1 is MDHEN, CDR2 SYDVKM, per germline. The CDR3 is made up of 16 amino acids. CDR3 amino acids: CASSSMTEMNTGELFF. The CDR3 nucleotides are TGTGCCAGCAGTTCCATGACAGAGATGAACACCGGGGAGCTGTTTTTT.

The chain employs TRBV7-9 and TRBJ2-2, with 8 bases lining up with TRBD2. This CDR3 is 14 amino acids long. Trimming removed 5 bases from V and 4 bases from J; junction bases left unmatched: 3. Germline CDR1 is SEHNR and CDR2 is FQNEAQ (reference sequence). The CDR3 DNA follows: TGTGCCAGCAGCGATAGCGGGATCACCGGGGAGCTGTTTTTT. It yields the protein CASSDSGITGELFF.

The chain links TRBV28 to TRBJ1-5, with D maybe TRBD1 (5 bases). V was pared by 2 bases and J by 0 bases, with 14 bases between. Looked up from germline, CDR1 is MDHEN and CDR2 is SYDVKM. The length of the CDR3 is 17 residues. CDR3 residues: CASSLTRQFYSNQPQHF. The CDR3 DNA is TGTGCCAGCAGTTTAACCCGACAGTTCTATAGCAATCAGCCCCAGCATTTT.

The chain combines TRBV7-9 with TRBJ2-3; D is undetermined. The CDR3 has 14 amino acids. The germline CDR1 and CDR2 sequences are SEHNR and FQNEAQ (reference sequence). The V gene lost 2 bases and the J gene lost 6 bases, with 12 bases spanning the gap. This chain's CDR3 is CASSLSSPTDTQYF. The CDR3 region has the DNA TGTGCCAGCAGCTTATCATCACCCACTGATACGCAGTATTTT.

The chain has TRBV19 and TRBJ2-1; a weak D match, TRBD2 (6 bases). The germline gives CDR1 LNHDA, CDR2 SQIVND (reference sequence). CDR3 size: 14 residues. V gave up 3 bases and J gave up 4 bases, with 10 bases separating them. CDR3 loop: CASSITAGYNEQFF. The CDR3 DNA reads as TGTGCCAGTAGTATTACCGCGGGGTACAATGAGCAGTTCTTC.

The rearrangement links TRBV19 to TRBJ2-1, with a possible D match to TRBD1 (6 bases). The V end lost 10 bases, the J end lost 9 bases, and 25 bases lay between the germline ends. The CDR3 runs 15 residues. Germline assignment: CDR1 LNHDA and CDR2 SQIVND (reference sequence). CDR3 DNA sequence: TGTGCCACCCGACAGGTGAATGGACCTTTGGGTGAGCAGTTCTTC. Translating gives CATRQVNGPLGEQFF.

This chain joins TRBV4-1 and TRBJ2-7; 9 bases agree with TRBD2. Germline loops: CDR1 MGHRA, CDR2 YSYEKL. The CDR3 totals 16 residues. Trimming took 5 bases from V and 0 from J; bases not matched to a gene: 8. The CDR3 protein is CASSSGLASFSYEQYF. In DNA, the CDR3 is TGCGCCAGCAGCTCAGGACTAGCGAGCTTCTCCTACGAGCAGTACTTC.

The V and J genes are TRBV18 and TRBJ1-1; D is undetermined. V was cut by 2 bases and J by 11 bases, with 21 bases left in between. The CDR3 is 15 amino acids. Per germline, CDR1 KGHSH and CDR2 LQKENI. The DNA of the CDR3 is TGTGCCAGCTCACCAGGCGGGGATCGGCGATATGTTGCTTTCTTT. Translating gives CASSPGGDRRYVAFF.

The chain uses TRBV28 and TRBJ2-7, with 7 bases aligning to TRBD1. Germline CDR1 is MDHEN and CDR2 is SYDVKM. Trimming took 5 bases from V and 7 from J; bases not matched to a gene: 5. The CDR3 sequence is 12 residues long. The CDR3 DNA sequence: TGTGCCAGCAGTCAACAGGGGTTTGAGCAGTACTTC. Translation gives CASSQQGFEQYF. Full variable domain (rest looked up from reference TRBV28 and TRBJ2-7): DVKVTQSSRYLVKRTGEKVFLECVQDMDHENMFWYRQDPGLGLRLIYFSYDVKMKEKGDIPEGYSVSREKKERFSLILESASTNQTSMYLCASSQQGFEQYFGPGTRLTVT.

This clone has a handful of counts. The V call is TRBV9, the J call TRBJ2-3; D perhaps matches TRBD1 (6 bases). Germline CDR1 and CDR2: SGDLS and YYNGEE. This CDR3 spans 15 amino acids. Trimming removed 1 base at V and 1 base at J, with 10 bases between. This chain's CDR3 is CASSVSQGGTDTQYF. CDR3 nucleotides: TGTGCCAGCAGCGTATCACAGGGAGGCACAGATACGCAGTATTTT.

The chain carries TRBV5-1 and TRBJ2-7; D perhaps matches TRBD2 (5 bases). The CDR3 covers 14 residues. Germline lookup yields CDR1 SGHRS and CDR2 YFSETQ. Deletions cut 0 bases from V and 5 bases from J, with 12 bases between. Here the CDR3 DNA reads TGCGCCAGCAGCTTGGGGACTTTAACCCACGAGCAGTACTTC. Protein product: CASSLGTLTHEQYF.

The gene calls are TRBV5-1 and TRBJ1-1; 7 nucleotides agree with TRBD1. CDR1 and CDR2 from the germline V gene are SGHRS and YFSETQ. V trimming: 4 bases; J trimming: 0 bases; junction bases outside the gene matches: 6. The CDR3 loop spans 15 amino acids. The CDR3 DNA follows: TGCGCCAGCAGCCAACGGACAGGAATGAACACTGAAGCTTTCTTT. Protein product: CASSQRTGMNTEAFF.

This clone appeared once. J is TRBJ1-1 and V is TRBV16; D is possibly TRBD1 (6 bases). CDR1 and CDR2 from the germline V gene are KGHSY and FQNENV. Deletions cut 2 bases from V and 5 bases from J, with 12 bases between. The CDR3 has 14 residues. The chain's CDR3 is CASSQRGGRTEAFF. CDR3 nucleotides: TGTGCCAGCAGCCAAAGGGGGGGCCGGACTGAAGCTTTCTTT.

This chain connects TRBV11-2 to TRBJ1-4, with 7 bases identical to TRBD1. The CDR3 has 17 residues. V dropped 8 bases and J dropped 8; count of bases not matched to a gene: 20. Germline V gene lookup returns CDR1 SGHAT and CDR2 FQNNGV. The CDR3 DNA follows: TGTGCCAGCGGCGACAGGGATCGAGGCTTAAGTTGGGAAAAACTGTTTTTT. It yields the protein CASGDRDRGLSWEKLFF.

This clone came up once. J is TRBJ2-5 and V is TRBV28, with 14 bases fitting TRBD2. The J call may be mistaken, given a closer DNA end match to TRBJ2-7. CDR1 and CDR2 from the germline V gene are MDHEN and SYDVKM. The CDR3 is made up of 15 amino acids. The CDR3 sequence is CASRSGTSGRFEQYF. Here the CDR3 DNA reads TGTGCCAGCAGGTCTGGGACTAGCGGGAGATTCGAGCAGTACTTC.